This TCR beta chain emerged from a study of blood T cells in healthy people across ages. In regard to this clonotype: The antigen is unknown.

Then a second PCR, running about 6 to 12 cycles, was carried out with a sample-barcoded 5' primer and a J-beta primer mix. TCRdb reprocessed the 5' RACE reads with MiXCR, giving one entry per CDR3 protein. The table shows 760,000 or so distinct CDR3 sequences, with 20% to 25% occurring only once. Study-wide results and limits: TCR beta diversity was tightly associated with the proportion of naive T cells. Donor CMV status was unknown, possibly confounding expanded clonotype changes.

The length of the CDR3 is 15 residues. Germline V gives CDR1 LGHDT, CDR2 YNNKEL (reference sequence). J lost 1 base, V lost 1 base, and 3 bases had no gene match. These data were also reused for a study on T cells of mothers and their children. From that report: It was related mother-child pairs that showed slightly higher overlap than unrelated pairs, without reaching significance.

The chain has TRBV3-1 and TRBJ2-5; TRBD2 aligns across 7 bases. This receptor was obtained from a boy aged 5-17 years in good health. Sequenced: blood. DNA of the CDR3: TGTGCCAGCAGCCAAGGACAGCGGGGCCAAGAGACCCAGTACTTC. Encoded protein: CASSQGQRGQETQYF.